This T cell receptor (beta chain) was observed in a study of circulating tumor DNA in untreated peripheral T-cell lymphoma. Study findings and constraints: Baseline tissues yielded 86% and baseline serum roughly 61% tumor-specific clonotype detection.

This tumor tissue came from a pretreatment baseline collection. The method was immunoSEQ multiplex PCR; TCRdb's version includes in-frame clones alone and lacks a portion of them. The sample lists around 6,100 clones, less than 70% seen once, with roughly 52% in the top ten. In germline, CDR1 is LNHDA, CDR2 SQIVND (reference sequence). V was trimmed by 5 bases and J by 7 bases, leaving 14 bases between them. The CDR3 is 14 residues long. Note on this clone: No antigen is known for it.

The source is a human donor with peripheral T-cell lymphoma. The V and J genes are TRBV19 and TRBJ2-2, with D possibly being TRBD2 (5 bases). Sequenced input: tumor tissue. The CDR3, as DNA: TGTGCCAGTAGTGGGGAGCTAATTGGCGGGGAGCTGTTTTTT. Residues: CASSGELIGGELFF. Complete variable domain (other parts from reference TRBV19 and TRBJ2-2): DGGITQSPKYLFRKEGQNVTLSCEQNLNHDAMYWYRQDPGQGLRLIYYSQIVNDFQKGDIAEGYSVSREKKESFPLTVTSAQKNPTAFYLCASSGELIGGELFFGEGSRLTVL.